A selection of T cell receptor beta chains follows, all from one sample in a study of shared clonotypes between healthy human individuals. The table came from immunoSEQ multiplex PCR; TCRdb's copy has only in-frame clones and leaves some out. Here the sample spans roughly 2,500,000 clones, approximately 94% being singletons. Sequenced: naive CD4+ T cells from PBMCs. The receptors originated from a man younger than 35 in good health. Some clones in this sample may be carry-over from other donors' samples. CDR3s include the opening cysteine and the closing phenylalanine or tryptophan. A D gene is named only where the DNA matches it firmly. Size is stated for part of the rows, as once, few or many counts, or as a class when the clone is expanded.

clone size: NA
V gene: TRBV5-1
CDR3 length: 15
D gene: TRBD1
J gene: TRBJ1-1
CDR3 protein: CASSVGDRDMTEAFF
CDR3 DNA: TGCGCCAGCAGCGTTGGGGACAGGGATATGACTGAAGCTTTCTTT

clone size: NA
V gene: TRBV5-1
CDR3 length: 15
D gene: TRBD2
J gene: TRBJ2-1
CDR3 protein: CASSRLAGGPGEQFF
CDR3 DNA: TGCGCCAGCAGCCGACTAGCGGGAGGGCCTGGTGAGCAGTTCTTC

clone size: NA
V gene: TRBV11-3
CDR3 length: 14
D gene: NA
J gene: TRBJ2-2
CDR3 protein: CASSLTGRTGELFF
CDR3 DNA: TGTGCCAGCAGCTTAACAGGTCGCACCGGGGAGCTGTTTTTT

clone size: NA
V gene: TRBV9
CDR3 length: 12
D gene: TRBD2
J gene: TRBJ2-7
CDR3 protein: CASSRGGDEQYF
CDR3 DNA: TGTGCCAGCAGCCGGGGGGGCGACGAGCAGTACTTC

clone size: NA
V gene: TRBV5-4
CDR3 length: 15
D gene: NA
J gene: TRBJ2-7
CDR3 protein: CASSSWTGGGYEQYF
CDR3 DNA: TGTGCCAGCAGCTCCTGGACAGGCGGGGGCTACGAGCAGTACTTC

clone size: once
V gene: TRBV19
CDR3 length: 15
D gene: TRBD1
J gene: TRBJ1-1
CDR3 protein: CASSAQGGTGTEAFF
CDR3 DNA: TGTGCCAGTAGTGCCCAGGGGGGTACTGGCACTGAAGCTTTCTTT

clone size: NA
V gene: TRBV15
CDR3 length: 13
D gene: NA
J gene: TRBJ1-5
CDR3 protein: CATSGRGEQPQHF
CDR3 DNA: TGTGCCACCAGCGGCAGGGGAGAACAGCCCCAGCATTTT

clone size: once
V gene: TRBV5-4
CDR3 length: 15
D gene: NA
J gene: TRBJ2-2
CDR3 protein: CASSPTGQNTGELFF
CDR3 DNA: TGTGCCAGCAGCCCAACGGGACAGAACACCGGGGAGCTGTTTTTT

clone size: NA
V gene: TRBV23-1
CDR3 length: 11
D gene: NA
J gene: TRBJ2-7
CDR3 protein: CASSRRYEQYF
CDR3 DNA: TGCGCCAGCAGTCGCAGGTACGAGCAGTACTTC

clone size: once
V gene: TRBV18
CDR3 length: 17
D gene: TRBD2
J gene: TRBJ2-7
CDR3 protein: CASSPQGLAGGASEQYF
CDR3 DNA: TGTGCCAGCTCACCTCAAGGACTAGCGGGGGGAGCGAGCGAGCAGTACTTC

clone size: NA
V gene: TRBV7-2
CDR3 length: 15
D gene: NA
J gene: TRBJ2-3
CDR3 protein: CASSSAGGTGVTQYF
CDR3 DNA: TGTGCCAGCAGCTCCGCGGGCGGGACCGGGGTTACGCAGTATTTT

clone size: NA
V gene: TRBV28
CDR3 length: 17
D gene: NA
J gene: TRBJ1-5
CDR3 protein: CASSGLEGGIANQPQHF
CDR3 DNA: TGTGCCAGCAGCGGCCTCGAAGGGGGTATAGCAAATCAGCCCCAGCATTTT

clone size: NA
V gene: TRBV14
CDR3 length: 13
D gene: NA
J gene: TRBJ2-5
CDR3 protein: CASSQDWWETQYF
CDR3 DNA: TGTGCCAGCAGCCAAGATTGGTGGGAGACCCAGTACTTC

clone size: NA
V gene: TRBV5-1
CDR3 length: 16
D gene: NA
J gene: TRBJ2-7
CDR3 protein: CASSSADRQRSYEQYF
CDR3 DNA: TGCGCCAGCAGCTCAGCTGACAGGCAACGTTCCTACGAGCAGTACTTC

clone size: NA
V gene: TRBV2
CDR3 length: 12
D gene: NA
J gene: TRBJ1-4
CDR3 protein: CAHSWEGAKLFF
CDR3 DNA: TGTGCCCACAGCTGGGAGGGAGCAAAACTGTTTTTT

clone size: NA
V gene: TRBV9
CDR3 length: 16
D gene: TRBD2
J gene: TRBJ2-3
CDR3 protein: CASSPGLAGGIDTQYF
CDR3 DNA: TGTGCCAGCAGCCCAGGACTAGCGGGAGGAATAGATACGCAGTATTTT

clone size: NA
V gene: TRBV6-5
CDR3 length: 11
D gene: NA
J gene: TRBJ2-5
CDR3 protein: CASTEHGTQYF
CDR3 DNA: TGTGCCAGCACCGAACACGGGACCCAGTACTTC

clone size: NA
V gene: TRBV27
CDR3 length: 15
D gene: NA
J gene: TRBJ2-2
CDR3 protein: CASTFNRVQTGELFF
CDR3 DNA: TGTGCCAGCACCTTCAACAGGGTTCAGACCGGGGAGCTGTTTTTT

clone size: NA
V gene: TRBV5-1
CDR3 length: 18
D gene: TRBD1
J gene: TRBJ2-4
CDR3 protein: CASSLIIQGGAAKNIQYF
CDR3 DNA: TGCGCCAGCAGCTTGATTATTCAAGGGGGCGCCGCCAAAAACATTCAGTACTTC

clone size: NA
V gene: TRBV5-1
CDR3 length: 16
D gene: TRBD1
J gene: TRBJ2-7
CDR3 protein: CASSLELGQAIYEQYF
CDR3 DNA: TGCGCCAGCAGCTTGGAATTGGGACAGGCAATTTACGAGCAGTACTTC

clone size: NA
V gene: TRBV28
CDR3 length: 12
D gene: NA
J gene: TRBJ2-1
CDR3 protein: CASSQDPNEQFF
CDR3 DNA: TGTGCCAGCAGTCAGGATCCCAATGAGCAGTTCTTC

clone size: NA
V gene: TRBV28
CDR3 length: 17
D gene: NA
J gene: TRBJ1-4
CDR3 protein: CASSLSGVGIYNEKLFF
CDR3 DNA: TGTGCCAGCAGTTTATCAGGGGTGGGGATCTATAATGAAAAACTGTTTTTT

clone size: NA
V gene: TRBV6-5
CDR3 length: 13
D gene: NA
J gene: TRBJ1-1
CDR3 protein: CASKRGSHTEAFF
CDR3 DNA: TGTGCCAGTAAGAGGGGATCTCACACTGAAGCTTTCTTT